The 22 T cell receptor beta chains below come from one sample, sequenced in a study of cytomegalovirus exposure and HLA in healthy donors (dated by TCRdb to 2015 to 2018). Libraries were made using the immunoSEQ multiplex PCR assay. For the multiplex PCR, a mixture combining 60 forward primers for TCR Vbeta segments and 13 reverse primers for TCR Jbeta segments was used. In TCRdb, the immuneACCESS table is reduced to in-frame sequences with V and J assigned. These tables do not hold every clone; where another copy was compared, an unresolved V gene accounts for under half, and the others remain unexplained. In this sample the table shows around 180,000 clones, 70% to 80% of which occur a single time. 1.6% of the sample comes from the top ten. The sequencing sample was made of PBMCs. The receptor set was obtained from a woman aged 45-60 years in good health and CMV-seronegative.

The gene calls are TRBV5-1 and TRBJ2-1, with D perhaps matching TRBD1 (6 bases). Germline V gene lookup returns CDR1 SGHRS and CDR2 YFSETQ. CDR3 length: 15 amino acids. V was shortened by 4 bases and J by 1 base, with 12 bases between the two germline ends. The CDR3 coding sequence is TGCGCCAGCAGCGTGACAGGAGATTCCTACAATGAGCAGTTCTTC. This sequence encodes CASSVTGDSYNEQFF. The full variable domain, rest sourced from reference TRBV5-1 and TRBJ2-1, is KAGVTQTPRYLIKTRGQQVTLSCSPISGHRSVSWYQQTPGQGLQFLFEYFSETQRNKGNFPGRFSGRQFSNSRSEMNVSTLELGDSALYLCASSVTGDSYNEQFFGPGTRLTVL.

CDR3 sequence reads: CASSLATGDNQPQHF. As DNA, the CDR3 is TGTGCCAGCAGCTTAGCTACAGGGGACAATCAGCCCCAGCATTTT. The V and J genes are TRBV7-6 and TRBJ1-5, with TRBD1 matching over 7 bases. Germline V gene data show CDR1 as SGHVS and CDR2 as FNYEAQ. Trimming at V came to 0 bases and at J to 3 bases, leaving 2 bases not matched to a gene. The CDR3 spans 15 residues.

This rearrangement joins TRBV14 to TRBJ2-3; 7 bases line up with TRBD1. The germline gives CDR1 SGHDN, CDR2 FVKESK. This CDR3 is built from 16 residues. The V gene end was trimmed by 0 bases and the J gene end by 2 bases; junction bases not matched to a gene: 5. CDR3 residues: CASSQDNRGNTDTQYF. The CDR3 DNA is TGTGCCAGCAGCCAAGATAACAGGGGAAACACAGATACGCAGTATTTT.

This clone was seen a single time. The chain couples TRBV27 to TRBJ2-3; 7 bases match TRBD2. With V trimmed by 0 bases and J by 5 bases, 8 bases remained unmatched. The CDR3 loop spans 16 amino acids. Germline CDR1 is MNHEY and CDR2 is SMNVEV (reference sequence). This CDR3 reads CASSLSIGTTGDTQYF. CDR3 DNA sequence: TGTGCCAGCAGTTTATCGATAGGGACTACCGGAGATACGCAGTATTTT.

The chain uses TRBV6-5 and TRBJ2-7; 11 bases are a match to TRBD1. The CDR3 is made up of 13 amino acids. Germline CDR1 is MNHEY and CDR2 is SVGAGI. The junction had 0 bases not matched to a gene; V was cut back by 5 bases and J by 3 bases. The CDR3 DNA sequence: TGTGCCAGCAGTGGGACAGGGGGCTACGAGCAGTACTTC. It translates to CASSGTGGYEQYF.

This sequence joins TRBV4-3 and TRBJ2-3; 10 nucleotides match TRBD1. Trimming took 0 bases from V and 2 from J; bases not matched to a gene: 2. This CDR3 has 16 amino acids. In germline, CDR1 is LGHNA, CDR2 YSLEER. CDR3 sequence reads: CASSQEDRGFTDTQYF. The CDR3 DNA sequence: TGCGCCAGCAGCCAAGAGGACAGGGGGTTCACAGATACGCAGTATTTT.

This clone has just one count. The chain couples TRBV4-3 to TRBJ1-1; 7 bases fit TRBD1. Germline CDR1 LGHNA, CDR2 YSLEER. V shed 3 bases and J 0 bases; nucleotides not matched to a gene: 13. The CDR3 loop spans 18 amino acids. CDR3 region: CASSQETGLALMNTEAFF. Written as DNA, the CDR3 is TGCGCCAGCAGCCAGGAGACAGGGTTGGCCCTCATGAACACTGAAGCTTTCTTT.

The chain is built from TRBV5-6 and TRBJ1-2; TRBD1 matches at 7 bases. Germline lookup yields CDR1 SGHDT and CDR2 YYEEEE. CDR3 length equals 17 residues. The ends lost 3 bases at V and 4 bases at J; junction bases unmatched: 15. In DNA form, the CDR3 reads TGTGCCAGCAGCTCCCGGGACAGCCTGATCTCTGTCTATGGCTACACCTTC. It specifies CASSSRDSLISVYGYTF.

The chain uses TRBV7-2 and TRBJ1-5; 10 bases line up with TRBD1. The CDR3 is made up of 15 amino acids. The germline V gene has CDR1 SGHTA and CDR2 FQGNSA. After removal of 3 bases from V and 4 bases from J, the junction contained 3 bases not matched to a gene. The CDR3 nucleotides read TGTGCCAGCAGCTTCGACAGGGGGCTTAATCAGCCCCAGCATTTT. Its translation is CASSFDRGLNQPQHF.

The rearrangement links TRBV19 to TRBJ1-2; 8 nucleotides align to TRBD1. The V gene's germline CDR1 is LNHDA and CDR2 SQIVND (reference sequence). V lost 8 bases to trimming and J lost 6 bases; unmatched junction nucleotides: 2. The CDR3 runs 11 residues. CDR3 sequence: CASGQGHGYTF. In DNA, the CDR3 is TGTGCCAGTGGACAGGGCCATGGCTACACCTTC.

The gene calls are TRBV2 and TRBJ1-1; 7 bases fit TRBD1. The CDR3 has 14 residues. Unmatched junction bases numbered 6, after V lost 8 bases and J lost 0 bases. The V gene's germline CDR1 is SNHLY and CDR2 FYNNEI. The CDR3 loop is CASQGTAMNTEAFF. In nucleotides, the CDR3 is TGTGCCAGCCAGGGGACAGCCATGAACACTGAAGCTTTCTTT.

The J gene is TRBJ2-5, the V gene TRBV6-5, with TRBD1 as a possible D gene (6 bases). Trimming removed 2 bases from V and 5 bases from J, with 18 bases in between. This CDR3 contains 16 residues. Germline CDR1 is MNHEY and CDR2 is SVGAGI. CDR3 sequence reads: CASSYVTGSGMETQYF. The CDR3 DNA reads TGTGCCAGCAGTTACGTTACAGGGAGCGGCATGGAGACCCAGTACTTC.

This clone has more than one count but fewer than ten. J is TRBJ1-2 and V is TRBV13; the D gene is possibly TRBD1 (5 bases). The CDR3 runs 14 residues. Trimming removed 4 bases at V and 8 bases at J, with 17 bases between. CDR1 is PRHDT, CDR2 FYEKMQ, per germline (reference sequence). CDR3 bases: TGTGCCAGCAGCTACGGGGGGTTCACTGGGGGCTACACCTTC. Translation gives CASSYGGFTGGYTF. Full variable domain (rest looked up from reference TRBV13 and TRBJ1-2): AAGVIQSPRHLIKEKRETATLKCYPIPRHDTVYWYQQGPGQDPQFLISFYEKMQSDKGSIPDRFSAQQFSDYHSELNMSSLELGDSALYFCASSYGGFTGGYTFGSGTRLTVV.

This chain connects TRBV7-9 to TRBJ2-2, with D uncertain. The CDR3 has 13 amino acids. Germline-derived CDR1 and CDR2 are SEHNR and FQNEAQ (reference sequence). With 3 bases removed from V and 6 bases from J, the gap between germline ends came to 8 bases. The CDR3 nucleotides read TGTGCCAGCAGCTTTGAGCGATCCGGGGAGCTGTTTTTT. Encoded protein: CASSFERSGELFF. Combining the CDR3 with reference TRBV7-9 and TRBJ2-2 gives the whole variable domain DTGVSQNPRHKITKRGQNVTFRCDPISEHNRLYWYRQTLGQGPEFLTYFQNEAQLEKSRLLSDRFSAERPKGSFSTLEIQRTEQGDSAMYLCASSFERSGELFFGEGSRLTVL.

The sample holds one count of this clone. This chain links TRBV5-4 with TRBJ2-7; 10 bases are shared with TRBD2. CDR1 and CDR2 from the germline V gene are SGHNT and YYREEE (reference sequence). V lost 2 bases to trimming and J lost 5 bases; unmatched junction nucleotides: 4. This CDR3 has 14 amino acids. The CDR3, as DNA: TGTGCCAGCAGCTTACCTAGCGGGAGCCACGAGCAGTACTTC. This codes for CASSLPSGSHEQYF.

CDR3 DNA: TGTGCCAGCAGCATTAATGGAGGGAAGGTAGAAGCTTTCTTT. Its protein is CASSINGGKVEAFF. The rearrangement links TRBV7-9 to TRBJ1-1; unclear D gene. V was cut by 5 bases and J by 8 bases, with 18 bases left in between. CDR3 length: 14 amino acids. The germline CDR1 and CDR2 sequences are SEHNR and FQNEAQ (reference sequence).

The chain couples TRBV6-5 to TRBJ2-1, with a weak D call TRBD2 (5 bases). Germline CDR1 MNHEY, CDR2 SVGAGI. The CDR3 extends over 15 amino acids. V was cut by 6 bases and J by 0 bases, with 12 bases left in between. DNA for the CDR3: TGTGCCAGCAGCCTTAGCGTGAGCTCCTACAATGAGCAGTTCTTC. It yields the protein CASSLSVSSYNEQFF.

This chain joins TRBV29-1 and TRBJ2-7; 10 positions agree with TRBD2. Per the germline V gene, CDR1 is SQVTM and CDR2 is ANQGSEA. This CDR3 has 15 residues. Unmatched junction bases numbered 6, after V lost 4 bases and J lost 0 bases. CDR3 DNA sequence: TGCAGCGTTGCTAGCGGGGGCTCGAGCTCCTACGAGCAGTACTTC. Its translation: CSVASGGSSSYEQYF.

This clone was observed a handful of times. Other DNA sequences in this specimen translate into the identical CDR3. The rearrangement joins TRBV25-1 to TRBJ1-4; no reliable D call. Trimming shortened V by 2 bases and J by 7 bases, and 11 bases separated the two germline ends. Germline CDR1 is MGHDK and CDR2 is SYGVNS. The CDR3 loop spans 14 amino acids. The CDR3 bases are TGTGCCAGCAGTGAACTGAGGGTGGGTGAAAAACTGTTTTTT. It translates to CASSELRVGEKLFF. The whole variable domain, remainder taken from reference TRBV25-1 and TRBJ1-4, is EADIYQTPRYLVIGTGKKITLECSQTMGHDKMYWYQQDPGMELHLIHYSYGVNSTEKGDLSSESTVSRIRTEHFPLTLESARPSHTSQYLCASSELRVGEKLFFGSGTQLSVL.

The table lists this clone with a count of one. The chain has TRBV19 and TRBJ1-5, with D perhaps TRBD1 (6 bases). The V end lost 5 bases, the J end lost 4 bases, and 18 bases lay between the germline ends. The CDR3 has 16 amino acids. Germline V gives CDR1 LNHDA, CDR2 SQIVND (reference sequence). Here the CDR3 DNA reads TGTGCCAGTAGTGGACTTAAGGGGACACCTAATCAGCCCCAGCATTTT. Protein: CASSGLKGTPNQPQHF.

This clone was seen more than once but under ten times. CDR3 DNA sequence: TGTGCCAGCAGCGTAGGAGGGGGTGAGGCTGAAGCTTTCTTT. As protein: CASSVGGGEAEAFF. The chain couples TRBV9 to TRBJ1-1; D may be TRBD1 (6 bases). The CDR3 totals 14 residues. V was cut by 0 bases and J by 6 bases, with 12 bases left in between. Germline V CDR1 and CDR2: SGDLS, YYNGEE.

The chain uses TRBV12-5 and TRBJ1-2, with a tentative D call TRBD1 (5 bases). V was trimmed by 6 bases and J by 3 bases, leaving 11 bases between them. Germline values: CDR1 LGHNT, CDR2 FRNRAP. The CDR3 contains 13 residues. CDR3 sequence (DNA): TGTGCTAGTGGATATCCGGGGGACTATGGCTACACCTTC. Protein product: CASGYPGDYGYTF.